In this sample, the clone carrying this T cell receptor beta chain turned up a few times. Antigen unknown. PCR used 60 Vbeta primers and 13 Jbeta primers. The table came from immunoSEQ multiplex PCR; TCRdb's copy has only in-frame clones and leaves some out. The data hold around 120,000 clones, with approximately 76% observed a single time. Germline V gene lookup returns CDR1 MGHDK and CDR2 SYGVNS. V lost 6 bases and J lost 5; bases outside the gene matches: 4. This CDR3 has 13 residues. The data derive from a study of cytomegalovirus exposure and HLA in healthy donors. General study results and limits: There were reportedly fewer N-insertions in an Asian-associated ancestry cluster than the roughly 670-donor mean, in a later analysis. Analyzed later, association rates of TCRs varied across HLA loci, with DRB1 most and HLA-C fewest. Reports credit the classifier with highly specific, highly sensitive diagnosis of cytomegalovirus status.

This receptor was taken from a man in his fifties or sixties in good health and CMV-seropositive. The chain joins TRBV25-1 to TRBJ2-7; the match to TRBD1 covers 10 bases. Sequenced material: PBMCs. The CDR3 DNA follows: TGTGCCAGCAGCTTGACAGGGGGCGACGAGCAGTACTTC. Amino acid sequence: CASSLTGGDEQYF.